The 5 T cell receptor beta chains listed next were all sequenced from one sample in a study of CD8 T cells in ankylosing spondylitis (dated by TCRdb to 2015 to 2018). The library was generated by 5' RACE. The listed sequencing device is Illumina HiSeq 2500. TCRdb reworked the public reads: Q25 trimming with fastp, MiXCR clone assembly, productive beta chains retained. Entries that share a CDR3 protein sequence are merged under the most common genes and DNA. The sample table records approximately 260,000 distinct CDR3 sequences; 7.5% to 9% of these occur just once. Around 6.8% of the sample goes to the ten largest clones. Sequencing was performed on blood, either unsorted or a sorted T cell fraction (not recorded which). The receptors stem from a male donor with ankylosing spondylitis or in good health (not recorded which).

This clonotype occurred many times. The gene calls are TRBV11-3 and TRBJ2-3; D is unresolved. V shed 1 base and J shed 4 bases, with 6 bases lying between them. The CDR3 length is 13 residues. Per the germline V gene, CDR1 is SGHNT and CDR2 is YENEEA. CDR3 sequence: CASSLGFSDTQYF. As DNA, the CDR3 is TGTGCCAGCAGCTTAGGCTTTTCAGATACGCAGTATTTT.

This clonotype was counted ten times or more. The CDR3 loop is CASSSRTGSGDTEAFF. DNA of the CDR3: TGTGCCAGTAGTAGCAGGACAGGGAGCGGCGACACTGAAGCTTTCTTT. The genes are TRBV19 and TRBJ1-1; the match to TRBD1 covers 8 bases. Germline CDR1 LNHDA, CDR2 SQIVND (reference sequence). The CDR3 contains 16 residues. V was pared by 4 bases and J by 3 bases, with 10 bases of the junction left unmatched.

This clonotype has ten or more counts. V gene TRBV5-6 combines with J gene TRBJ2-3; the D is unclear. CDR3 size: 12 residues. Germline V gene data show CDR1 as SGHDT and CDR2 as YYEEEE. V lost 2 bases, J lost 4 bases, and 5 bases lay in between. The CDR3 nucleotides read TGTGCCAGCAGCTTAGGAGCAGATACGCAGTATTTT. Its translation: CASSLGADTQYF. Using reference TRBV5-6 and TRBJ2-3 for the parts outside the CDR3, the full variable domain is DAGVTQSPTHLIKTRGQQVTLRCSPKSGHDTVSWYQQALGQGPQFIFQYYEEEERQRGNFPDRFSGHQFPNYSSELNVNALLLGDSALYLCASSLGADTQYFGPGTRLTVL.

Worth noting for this clonotype: A much larger clone sits a single nucleotide away, making a read error possible. This likely comes from a read error, as the CDR3 has no conserved phenylalanine or tryptophan at its end. V gene TRBV27 combines with J gene TRBJ2-1; D is unresolved. The CDR3 totals 16 residues. V gave up 1 base and J gave up 9 bases, with 19 bases separating them. CDR1 MNHEY and CDR2 SMNVEV come from the germline V gene (reference sequence). The CDR3 DNA follows: TGTGCCAGCAGTTTATTAGGCCCCCCGAGTCCCATTGAGCAGTTCTTA. This sequence encodes CASSLLGPPSPIEQFL.

This clonotype has a count of ten or more. V is TRBV21-1 and J is TRBJ1-1; the table's D call TRBD1 went unverified against the DNA. TRBV21-1 counts as a pseudogene. CDR3 length equals 18 residues. In DNA form, the CDR3 reads TGTGCCAGCAGCCCCTCCGACAGGGTTTGGAACACGAACACTGAAGCTTTCTTT. Amino acids: CASSPSDRVWNTNTEAFF.